These 23 T cell receptor beta chains share one sample of origin, sequenced in a study of lymphopenia after photon versus proton radiotherapy. Using immunoSEQ multiplex PCR, the repertoire was profiled, and TCRdb retains in-frame clones only, with some absent. The repertoire holds roughly 61,000 clones, roughly nine tenths seen once, with about 13% in the top ten. The material sequenced was peripheral blood, taken from a patient treated with proton-based radiotherapy. The receptors come from a man of 80 years or more with esophageal cancer.

This clone occurred once. The chain combines TRBV6-1 with TRBJ1-1, with D possibly being TRBD1 (5 bases). The CDR3 sequence is 12 residues long. Trimming took off 3 bases at V and 10 bases at J, with 12 bases between the two ends. Germline assignment: CDR1 MNHNS and CDR2 SASEGT. Written as DNA, the CDR3 is TGTGCCAGCAGTGACAGGGCGTTGATAGCTTTCTTT. Translation gives CASSDRALIAFF.

This chain uses TRBV7-2 with TRBJ1-3, with 9 bases that match TRBD1. This CDR3 spans 16 amino acids. Germline loops: CDR1 SGHTA, CDR2 FQGNSA. V lost 5 bases and J lost 5; bases outside the gene matches: 10. The CDR3 here is CASSLTSTGGRNTIYF. The CDR3 region has the DNA TGTGCCAGCAGCCTAACCTCGACAGGGGGAAGAAACACCATATATTTT.

The chain joins TRBV9 to TRBJ2-5, with 8 bases aligning to TRBD1. The CDR3 consists of 16 residues. Germline V CDR1 and CDR2: SGDLS, YYNGEE. The junction had 10 bases not matched to a gene; V was cut back by 1 base and J by 5 bases. The CDR3 loop is CASSVRQGAPEETQYF. In DNA form, the CDR3 reads TGTGCCAGCAGCGTAAGGCAGGGGGCGCCGGAGGAGACCCAGTACTTC.

This clone was picked up one time. The rearrangement links TRBV30 to TRBJ2-5, with TRBD2 matching over 10 bases. The CDR3 is made up of 14 amino acids. V shed 2 bases, J shed 5 bases, and the junction held 5 bases outside the gene matches. CDR1 is GTSNPN, CDR2 SVGIG, per germline (reference sequence). The CDR3 spells CAWSPGLAAETQYF. As DNA, the CDR3 is TGTGCCTGGAGTCCAGGACTAGCGGCGGAGACCCAGTACTTC.

The chain is built from TRBV7-2 and TRBJ1-5; tentative D call: TRBD1 (6 bases). The CDR3 has 14 amino acids. The V end was cut by 5 bases, the J end by 5 bases, with 13 bases between. The germline V gene has CDR1 SGHTA and CDR2 FQGNSA. The CDR3 DNA follows: TGTGCCAGCAGCCGGGAGGGGGGCGATCAGCCCCAGCATTTT. It encodes CASSREGGDQPQHF.

The rearrangement joins TRBV7-3 to TRBJ2-5; 10 positions match TRBD2. V lost 1 base, J lost 1 base, and 9 bases stayed unmatched. The CDR3 length is 18 residues. CDR1 and CDR2 (germline): SGHTA, FQGTGA. CDR3: CASSLSGPSGGPQETQYF. Here the CDR3 DNA reads TGTGCCAGCAGCTTAAGTGGGCCTAGCGGGGGTCCCCAAGAGACCCAGTACTTC.

V usage is TRBV2 and J usage is TRBJ2-5; tentative D call: TRBD1 (5 bases). The CDR3 is 10 amino acids. The germline V gene has CDR1 SNHLY and CDR2 FYNNEI. Trimming left V 4 bases short and J 13 bases short, with 10 bases between. The DNA of the CDR3 is TGTGCCAGCAGTGTAACAGGACCGTACTTC. This gives the protein CASSVTGPYF.

This chain links TRBV9 with TRBJ1-1; TRBD1 aligns across 9 bases. The trim removed 0 bases at V and 3 bases at J, leaving 6 bases unmatched. The CDR3 length is 16 residues. Germline V CDR1 and CDR2: SGDLS, YYNGEE. The CDR3 sequence: CASSVGVGQGYTEAFF. The CDR3 nucleotides read TGTGCCAGCAGCGTAGGGGTGGGACAGGGATACACTGAAGCTTTCTTT.

V and J are TRBV9 and TRBJ2-1; 8 nucleotides line up with TRBD2. The CDR3 length is 16 residues. Trimming at V came to 4 bases and at J to 3 bases, leaving 9 bases not matched to a gene. Germline V lookup: CDR1 SGDLS, CDR2 YYNGEE. CDR3 loop: CASSIGLARIYNEQFF. The DNA for the CDR3 is TGTGCCAGCAGCATAGGACTAGCTCGAATCTACAATGAGCAGTTCTTC.

This clone has more than one count but fewer than ten. This rearrangement joins TRBV15 to TRBJ1-2; unclear D gene. The CDR3 consists of 15 residues. CDR1 is LNHNV, CDR2 YYDKDF, per germline (reference sequence). V lost 0 bases, J lost 4 bases, and 12 bases lay in between. CDR3 residues: CATSREKGSGYGYTF. CDR3 DNA: TGTGCCACCAGCAGAGAGAAGGGATCTGGCTATGGCTACACCTTC.

The chain carries TRBV25-1 and TRBJ2-1; D is possibly TRBD1 (5 bases). V lost 2 bases and J lost 4, with 15 bases in between. The germline V gene encodes CDR1 MGHDK and CDR2 SYGVNS. This CDR3 is built from 16 residues. Written as DNA, the CDR3 is TGTGCCAGCAGTGAACCAGGGATCTCAGCGTACAATGAGCAGTTCTTC. Protein: CASSEPGISAYNEQFF.

V gene TRBV19 combines with J gene TRBJ2-3; the D is unclear. CDR3 length: 14 residues. Trimming removed 5 bases from V and 2 bases from J, with 11 bases in between. CDR1 is LNHDA and CDR2 is SQIVND in the germline V gene (reference sequence). Written as DNA, the CDR3 is TGTGCCAGTAGTGTGTATAGCTACACAGATACGCAGTATTTT. It translates to CASSVYSYTDTQYF. Full variable domain (remainder filled in from reference TRBV19 and TRBJ2-3): DGGITQSPKYLFRKEGQNVTLSCEQNLNHDAMYWYRQDPGQGLRLIYYSQIVNDFQKGDIAEGYSVSREKKESFPLTVTSAQKNPTAFYLCASSVYSYTDTQYFGPGTRLTVL.

V and J are TRBV19 and TRBJ2-7; D is possibly TRBD1 or TRBD2 (5 bases each). V lost 3 bases and J 6 bases, leaving 15 bases between the germline ends. Germline V gives CDR1 LNHDA, CDR2 SQIVND (reference sequence). CDR3 length: 14 residues. The CDR3: CASSIWGKKREQYF. Written as DNA, the CDR3 is TGTGCCAGTAGTATCTGGGGGAAAAAGCGCGAGCAGTACTTC. The whole variable domain, remainder taken from reference TRBV19 and TRBJ2-7, is DGGITQSPKYLFRKEGQNVTLSCEQNLNHDAMYWYRQDPGQGLRLIYYSQIVNDFQKGDIAEGYSVSREKKESFPLTVTSAQKNPTAFYLCASSIWGKKREQYFGPGTRLTVT.

This clone has just one count. The chain uses TRBV2 and TRBJ2-2; 12 positions agree with TRBD2. V dropped 6 bases and J dropped 4; count of bases not matched to a gene: 3. Germline CDR1 reads SNHLY; CDR2 reads FYNNEI. The CDR3 has 15 residues. The CDR3 DNA reads TGTGCCAGCAGCCGGGGACTAGCGGGCACCGGGGAGCTGTTTTTT. Residues: CASSRGLAGTGELFF.

The V and J genes are TRBV6-5 and TRBJ2-5; D may be TRBD2 (6 bases). The CDR3 is made up of 14 amino acids. Per germline, CDR1 MNHEY and CDR2 SVGAGI. Trimming pared 2 bases from V and 5 bases from J, leaving 12 bases between. The CDR3 coding sequence is TGTGCCAGCAGTTACGGGGGGTTCGGCGAGACCCAGTACTTC. Translated, it gives CASSYGGFGETQYF.

The rearrangement links TRBV4-3 to TRBJ2-2, with D possibly TRBD2 on 5 matching bases. The CDR3 sequence is 14 residues long. Germline loops: CDR1 LGHNA, CDR2 YSLEER. The V gene lost 1 base and the J gene lost 5 bases, with 8 bases spanning the gap. The CDR3 loop is CASSQVLATGELFF. DNA of the CDR3: TGCGCCAGCAGCCAAGTATTAGCGACCGGGGAGCTGTTTTTT.

The J gene is TRBJ2-3, the V gene TRBV27; D is undetermined. The CDR3 totals 15 residues. The V end was cut by 8 bases, the J end by 1 base, with 16 bases between. The germline V gene encodes CDR1 MNHEY and CDR2 SMNVEV (reference sequence). CDR3 coding DNA: TGTGCCAGCCGGAGTATCCTCCTGGGCACAGATACGCAGTATTTT. Translated, it gives CASRSILLGTDTQYF.

V usage is TRBV10-3 and J usage is TRBJ2-7, with D unclear. V was trimmed by 0 bases and J by 2 bases, leaving 5 bases between them. CDR3 length: 13 residues. Germline values: CDR1 ENHRY, CDR2 SYGVKD. The chain's CDR3 is CAISESPTYEQYF. CDR3 DNA sequence: TGTGCCATCAGTGAGTCGCCCACCTACGAGCAGTACTTC.

The chain employs TRBV6-1 and TRBJ2-3; 8 nucleotides agree with TRBD1. The junction had 7 bases not matched to a gene; V was cut back by 9 bases and J by 5 bases. The CDR3 length is 13 residues. Germline V CDR1 and CDR2: MNHNS, SASEGT. The CDR3 sequence: CASQVRGRDTQYF. CDR3 bases: TGTGCCAGTCAAGTCAGGGGGCGAGATACGCAGTATTTT.

The rearrangement joins TRBV10-3 to TRBJ1-1, with TRBD1 identical over 7 bases. The V gene's germline CDR1 is ENHRY and CDR2 SYGVKD. The J segment lost 1 base and the V segment lost 9 bases, leaving 5 bases of the junction unmatched. The CDR3 runs to 13 residues. CDR3 sequence reads: CAIRGTENTEAFF. CDR3 sequence (DNA): TGTGCCATTAGAGGGACAGAGAACACTGAAGCTTTCTTT.

This clone was seen a few times. Here the CDR3 reads CASSFTGHSGNTIYF. The CDR3 nucleotides are TGTGCCAGCAGCTTCACAGGGCACTCTGGAAACACCATATATTTT. This chain uses TRBV7-2 with TRBJ1-3; possible D gene TRBD1, 6 bases. Germline V gene sequence: CDR1 SGHTA, CDR2 FQGNSA. Trimming left V 3 bases short and J 0 bases short, with 9 bases between. This CDR3 contains 15 residues.

The J gene is TRBJ2-2, the V gene TRBV19; D unclear. V shed 0 bases and J shed 6 bases, with 5 bases lying between them. CDR1 is LNHDA, CDR2 SQIVND, per germline (reference sequence). This CDR3 contains 13 residues. The CDR3 reads CASSIDVPGELFF. In DNA form, the CDR3 reads TGTGCCAGTAGTATAGACGTCCCCGGGGAGCTGTTTTTT.

The V and J genes are TRBV2 and TRBJ1-6, with D perhaps TRBD1 (6 bases). Germline V lookup: CDR1 SNHLY, CDR2 FYNNEI. V was trimmed by 6 bases and J by 6 bases, leaving 12 bases between them. This CDR3 spans 14 amino acids. This CDR3 is CASSAGQLNSPLHF. CDR3 DNA sequence: TGTGCCAGCAGCGCGGGACAACTTAATTCACCCCTCCACTTT.